This entry describes one T cell receptor (beta chain). What it binds is unknown. This sample is drawn from a study of cytomegalovirus exposure and HLA in healthy donors. Background on the study: Genotyping showed 81% of roughly 390 donors falling in the Caucasian-associated ancestry cluster.

Donors in the study were healthy people who gave bone marrow. Vbeta (60) and Jbeta (13) primers were used in the PCR. Sequencing was performed with immunoSEQ multiplex PCR; in TCRdb, only in-frame clones are kept and a portion is missing. This repertoire shows about 77,000 clones, roughly 80% found once; its top ten account for 4% to 4.5%. General observations from the study: Within an earlier analysis, most TCR beta V segments proved productive either about 87% or about 30% of the time. In vitro testing confirmed a few CMV-associated chains as specific for CMV antigens.

The clonotype comes from a man aged 35 to 55 in good health and CMV-seronegative. Sequencing was performed on PBMCs.

In nucleotides, the CDR3 is TGTGCCAGCAGTGATAGCCAGTACGAGCAGTACTTC. The encoded protein is CASSDSQYEQYF. This chain joins TRBV6-1 and TRBJ2-7, with unresolved D. The CDR3 length is 12 residues. From germline, CDR1 is MNHNS and CDR2 SASEGT. Trimming took off 3 bases at V and 4 bases at J, with 7 bases between the two ends.